This TCR beta chain emerged from a study of blood T cell repertoires in COVID-19. TCRdb keeps only in-frame clones here, not all; method: immunoSEQ multiplex PCR. The sample contains approximately 670,000 clones, about nine tenths of which appear only once. The CDR3 loop spans 11 amino acids. Germline CDR1 and CDR2: LNHDA and SQIVND (reference sequence). Trimming removed 8 bases from V and 3 bases from J, with 8 bases in between. The source material was peripheral blood. This clonotype was obtained from a woman aged 18-30 years with acute or convalescent COVID-19. The chain carries TRBV19 and TRBJ2-7; D remains ambiguous. The CDR3 region has the DNA TGTGCCAGTGGGTCAGGCTACGAGCAGTACTTC. This translates into CASGSGYEQYF.